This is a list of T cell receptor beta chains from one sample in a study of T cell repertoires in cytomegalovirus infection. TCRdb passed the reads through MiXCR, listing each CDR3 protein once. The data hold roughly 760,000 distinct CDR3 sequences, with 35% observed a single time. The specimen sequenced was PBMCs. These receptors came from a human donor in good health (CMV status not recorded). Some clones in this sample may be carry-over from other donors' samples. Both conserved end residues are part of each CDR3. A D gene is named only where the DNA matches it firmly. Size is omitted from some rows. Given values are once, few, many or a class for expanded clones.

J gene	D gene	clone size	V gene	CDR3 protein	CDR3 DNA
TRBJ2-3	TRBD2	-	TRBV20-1	CSARDLLAISATDTQYF	TGCAGTGCTAGAGACCTACTAGCGATAAGTGCCACAGATACGCAGTATTTT
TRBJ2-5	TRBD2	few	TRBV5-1	CASSLGRRGGEETQYF	TGCGCCAGCAGCTTGGGTCGGCGGGGGGGAGAAGAGACCCAGTACTTC
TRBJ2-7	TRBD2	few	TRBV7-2	CASSSDQWAGLGTTAREQYF	TGTGCCAGCAGCTCCGATCAATGGGCGGGCCTCGGGACTACGGCAAGGGAGCAGTACTTC
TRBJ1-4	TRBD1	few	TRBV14	CASSQDFGRGAEKLFF	TGTGCCAGCAGCCAAGATTTCGGCAGGGGGGCTGAAAAACTGTTTTTT
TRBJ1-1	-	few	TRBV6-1	CASTQGSVPHTEAFF	TGTGCCAGCACCCAGGGGTCGGTCCCCCACACTGAAGCTTTCTTT
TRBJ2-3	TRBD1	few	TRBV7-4	CASSWGQADTQYF	TGTGCCAGCAGCTGGGGACAGGCAGATACGCAGTATTTT
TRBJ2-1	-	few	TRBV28	CASWEQGSDYNEQFF	TGTGCCAGTTGGGAACAGGGTTCGGACTACAATGAGCAGTTCTTC
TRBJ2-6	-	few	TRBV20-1	CSARPGSGANVLTF	TGCAGTGCTCGCCCAGGCTCTGGGGCCAACGTCCTGACTTTC
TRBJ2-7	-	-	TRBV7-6	CASSLRYYEQYF	TGTGCCAGCAGCTTACGATACTACGAGCAGTACTTC
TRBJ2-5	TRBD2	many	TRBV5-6	CASSGRAGETQYF	TGTGCCAGCAGCGGACGAGCGGGGGAGACCCAGTACTTC
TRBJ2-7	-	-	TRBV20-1	CSVRPPRSYEQYF	TGCAGTGTTAGACCCCCGAGGAGCTACGAGCAGTACTTC
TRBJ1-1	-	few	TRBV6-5	CASSDGITEAFF	TGTGCCAGCAGCGATGGAATAACTGAAGCTTTCTTT
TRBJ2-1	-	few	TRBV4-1	CASSLTIARNNEQFF	TGCGCCAGCAGCCTAACAATTGCGCGGAACAATGAGCAGTTCTTC
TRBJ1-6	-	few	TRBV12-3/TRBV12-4	CASSLRRDSPLHF	TGTGCCAGCAGTTTAAGGAGAGACTCACCCCTCCACTTT
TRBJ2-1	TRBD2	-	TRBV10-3	CAISGMGVAGQYNEQFF	TGTGCCATCAGTGGTATGGGAGTAGCGGGACAATACAATGAGCAGTTCTTC
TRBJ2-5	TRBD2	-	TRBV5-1	CASSPDRTGGETQYF	TGCGCCAGCAGCCCGGACCGGACGGGGGGAGAGACCCAGTACTTC
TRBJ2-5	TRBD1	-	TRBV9	CASSAPGQKIQETQYF	TGTGCCAGCAGCGCCCCGGGACAGAAAATACAAGAGACCCAGTACTTC
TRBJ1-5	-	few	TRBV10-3	CASRSGGAGSNQPQHF	TGTGCCAGTCGTTCGGGGGGCGCGGGAAGCAATCAGCCCCAGCATTTT
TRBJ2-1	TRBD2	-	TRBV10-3	CAIRTGIAGDHNEQFF	TGTGCCATCAGAACGGGGATAGCGGGAGACCACAATGAGCAGTTCTTC
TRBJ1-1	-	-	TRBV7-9	CASSFRIAGWNTEAFF	TGTGCCAGCAGCTTCCGTATAGCGGGATGGAACACTGAAGCTTTCTTT
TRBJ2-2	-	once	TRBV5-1	CASSSVQGGGELFF	TGCGCCAGCAGCTCTGTACAGGGTGGCGGGGAGCTGTTTTTT
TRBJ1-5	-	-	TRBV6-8	CASSYKQLKHSNQPQHF	TGTGCCAGCAGTTACAAACAGTTAAAACATAGCAATCAGCCCCAGCATTTT
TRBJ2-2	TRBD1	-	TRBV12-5	CASGLGTGWTGELFF	TGTGCTAGTGGTTTGGGGACAGGATGGACCGGGGAGCTGTTTTTT
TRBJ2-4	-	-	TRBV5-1	CASSLGQRNIQYF	TGCGCCAGCAGCTTGGGCCAGAGGAACATTCAGTACTTC
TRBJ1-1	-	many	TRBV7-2	CASSPTMGVNTEAFF	TGTGCCAGCAGCCCCACGATGGGGGTGAACACTGAAGCTTTCTTT
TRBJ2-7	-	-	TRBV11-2	CASSLVVSIPYEQYF	TGTGCCAGCAGCTTAGTGGTCTCAATCCCCTACGAGCAGTACTTC
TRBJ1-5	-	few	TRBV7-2	CASSSRWDSNQPQHF	TGTGCCAGCAGCTCCCGGTGGGACAGCAATCAGCCCCAGCATTTT
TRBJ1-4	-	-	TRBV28	CASSSGGNNEKLFF	TGTGCCAGCAGTTCGGGTGGGAATAATGAAAAACTGTTTTTT
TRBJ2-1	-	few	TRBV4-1	CASSQGYEGRQNEQFF	TGCGCCAGCAGCCAAGGTTACGAGGGCAGGCAGAATGAGCAGTTCTTC
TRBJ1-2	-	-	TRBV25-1	CASSEIRGSSGYTF	TGTGCCAGCAGTGAAATTAGGGGTTCCTCCGGCTACACCTTC
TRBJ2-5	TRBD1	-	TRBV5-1	CASSSGQAGTQYF	TGCGCCAGCAGCTCCGGACAGGCGGGGACCCAGTACTTC
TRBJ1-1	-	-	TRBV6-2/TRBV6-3	CASSYNGLTWTNTEAFF	TGTGCCAGCAGTTACAATGGTTTAACTTGGACGAACACTGAAGCTTTCTTT
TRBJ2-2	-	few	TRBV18	CASSPGQTGTGELFF	TGTGCCAGCTCACCGGGGCAGACTGGCACCGGGGAGCTGTTTTTT